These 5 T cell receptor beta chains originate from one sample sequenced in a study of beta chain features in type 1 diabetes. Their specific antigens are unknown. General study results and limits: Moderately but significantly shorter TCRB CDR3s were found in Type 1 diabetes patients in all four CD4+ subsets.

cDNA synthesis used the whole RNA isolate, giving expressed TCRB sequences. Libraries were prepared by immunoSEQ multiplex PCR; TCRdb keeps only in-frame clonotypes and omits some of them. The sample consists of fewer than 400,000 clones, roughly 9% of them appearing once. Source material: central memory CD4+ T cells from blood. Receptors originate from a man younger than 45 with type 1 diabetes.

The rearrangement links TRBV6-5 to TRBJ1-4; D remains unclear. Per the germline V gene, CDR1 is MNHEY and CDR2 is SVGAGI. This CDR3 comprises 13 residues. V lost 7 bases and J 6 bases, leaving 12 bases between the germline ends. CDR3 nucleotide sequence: TGTGCCAGCAAGAGACGGGAGGATGAAAAACTGTTTTTT. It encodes CASKRREDEKLFF.

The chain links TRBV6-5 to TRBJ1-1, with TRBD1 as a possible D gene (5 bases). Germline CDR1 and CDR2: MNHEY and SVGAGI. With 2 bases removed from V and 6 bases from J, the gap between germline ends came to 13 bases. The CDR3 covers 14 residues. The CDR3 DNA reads TGTGCCAGCAGTTACACCGGACACCGGGCTGAAGCTTTCTTT. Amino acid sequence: CASSYTGHRAEAFF.

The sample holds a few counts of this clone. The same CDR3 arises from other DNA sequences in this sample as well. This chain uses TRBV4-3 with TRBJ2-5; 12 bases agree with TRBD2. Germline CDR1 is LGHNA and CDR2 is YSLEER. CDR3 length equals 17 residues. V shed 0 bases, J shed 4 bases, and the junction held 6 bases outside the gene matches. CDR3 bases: TGCGCCAGCAGCCAAGATCCTAGCGGGGGGGCCGGAGAGACCCAGTACTTC. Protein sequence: CASSQDPSGGAGETQYF.

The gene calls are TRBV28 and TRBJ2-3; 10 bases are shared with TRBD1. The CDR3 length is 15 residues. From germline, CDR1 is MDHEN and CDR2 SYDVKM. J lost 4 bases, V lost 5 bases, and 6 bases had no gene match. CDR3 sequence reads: CASSPRDRGPDTQYF. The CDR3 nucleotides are TGTGCCAGCAGTCCCCGGGACAGGGGCCCAGATACGCAGTATTTT.

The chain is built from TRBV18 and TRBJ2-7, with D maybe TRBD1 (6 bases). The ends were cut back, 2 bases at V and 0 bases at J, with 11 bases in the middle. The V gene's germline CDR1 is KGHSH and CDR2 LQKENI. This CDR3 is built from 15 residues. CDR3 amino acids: CASSPGGANSYEQYF. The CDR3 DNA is TGTGCCAGCTCACCAGGGGGCGCGAACTCCTACGAGCAGTACTTC. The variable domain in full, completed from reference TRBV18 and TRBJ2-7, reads NAGVMQNPRHLVRRRGQEARLRCSPMKGHSHVYWYRQLPEEGLKFMVYLQKENIIDESGMPKERFSAEFPKEGPSILRIQQVVRGDSAAYFCASSPGGANSYEQYFGPGTRLTVT.